A selection of T cell receptor beta chains follows, all from one sample in a study of blood T cell repertoires in COVID-19. Generated by immunoSEQ multiplex PCR, the TCRdb table keeps only in-frame clones and is missing some. The sample consists of approximately 220,000 clones, just over 85% of them appearing once. The sequenced sample consisted of peripheral blood. The receptors originated from a man aged 50-60 years with acute or convalescent COVID-19. CDR3s include the opening cysteine and the closing phenylalanine or tryptophan. A D gene is named only where the DNA matches it firmly. Part of the rows lack a size; the others show once, few, many or a class for expanded clones.

D gene: TRBD1; J gene: TRBJ1-4; V gene: TRBV18; clone size: few; CDR3 protein: CASSLGTVSNEKLFF; CDR3 DNA: TGTGCCAGCTCACTCGGGACAGTTTCTAATGAAAAACTGTTTTTT
D gene: -; J gene: TRBJ1-2; V gene: TRBV19; clone size: few; CDR3 protein: CASSMGREGYGYTF; CDR3 DNA: TGTGCCAGTAGTATGGGCAGGGAAGGTTATGGCTACACCTTC
D gene: -; J gene: TRBJ1-2; V gene: TRBV12-3/TRBV12-4; clone size: few; CDR3 protein: CASSRDIFSGYTF; CDR3 DNA: TGTGCCAGCAGCCGGGACATTTTTTCGGGCTACACCTTC
D gene: TRBD1; J gene: TRBJ1-2; V gene: TRBV19; clone size: -; CDR3 protein: CASSIEPGGYGYTF; CDR3 DNA: TGTGCCAGTAGTATAGAGCCAGGGGGCTATGGCTACACCTTC
D gene: TRBD2; J gene: TRBJ2-6; V gene: TRBV27; clone size: once; CDR3 protein: CASSLFGPRSGASGANVLTF; CDR3 DNA: TGTGCCAGCAGTTTATTTGGCCCCCGTAGCGGGGCCTCTGGGGCCAACGTCCTGACTTTC
D gene: -; J gene: TRBJ1-2; V gene: TRBV6-5; clone size: once; CDR3 protein: CASSSPGTTNYGYTF; CDR3 DNA: TGTGCCAGCAGTTCTCCGGGAACTACTAACTATGGCTACACCTTT
D gene: TRBD2; J gene: TRBJ2-5; V gene: TRBV5-1; clone size: -; CDR3 protein: CASSFRLADQETQYF; CDR3 DNA: TGCGCCAGCAGCTTCCGACTAGCGGACCAAGAGACCCAGTACTTC
D gene: TRBD1; J gene: TRBJ1-1; V gene: TRBV5-4; clone size: -; CDR3 protein: CASRPPGQGKMNTEAFF; CDR3 DNA: TGTGCCAGCAGGCCGCCGGGACAGGGAAAGATGAACACTGAAGCTTTCTTT
D gene: -; J gene: TRBJ2-3; V gene: TRBV7-2; clone size: -; CDR3 protein: CASSLAGTRSTDTQYF; CDR3 DNA: TGTGCCAGCAGCTTAGCCGGGACACGGAGCACAGATACGCAGTATTTT
D gene: TRBD2; J gene: TRBJ2-5; V gene: TRBV29-1; clone size: -; CDR3 protein: CSVVPGGARETQYF; CDR3 DNA: TGCAGCGTTGTGCCGGGGGGGGCGCGGGAGACCCAGTACTTC
D gene: TRBD1; J gene: TRBJ1-2; V gene: TRBV5-1; clone size: -; CDR3 protein: CASSLEAGGGNGYTF; CDR3 DNA: TGCGCCAGCAGCTTGGAGGCAGGGGGCGGGAATGGCTACACCTTC
D gene: -; J gene: TRBJ1-2; V gene: TRBV6-5; clone size: -; CDR3 protein: CASTPGTYYGYTF; CDR3 DNA: TGTGCCAGCACCCCCGGGACTTATTATGGCTACACCTTC
D gene: TRBD1; J gene: TRBJ2-2; V gene: TRBV5-1; clone size: few; CDR3 protein: CASSLGQGIAPTGELFF; CDR3 DNA: TGCGCCAGCAGCTTGGGACAGGGAATTGCCCCCACCGGGGAGCTGTTTTTT
D gene: TRBD1; J gene: TRBJ1-4; V gene: TRBV19; clone size: -; CDR3 protein: CASSRGPGQGAQTREKLFF; CDR3 DNA: TGTGCCAGTAGTAGAGGTCCGGGACAGGGGGCGCAAACCCGTGAAAAACTGTTTTTT
D gene: -; J gene: TRBJ1-1; V gene: TRBV19; clone size: -; CDR3 protein: CASTNPGQRTGNTEAFF; CDR3 DNA: TGTGCCAGTACCAATCCGGGACAAAGGACGGGGAACACTGAAGCTTTCTTT
D gene: TRBD1; J gene: TRBJ2-5; V gene: TRBV19; clone size: -; CDR3 protein: CASSIVFRGRWETQYF; CDR3 DNA: TGTGCCAGTAGTATAGTATTCAGGGGGCGGTGGGAGACCCAGTACTTC
D gene: TRBD2; J gene: TRBJ2-5; V gene: TRBV10-1; clone size: once; CDR3 protein: CASSERGGEETQYF; CDR3 DNA: TGCGCCAGCAGTGAGCGGGGGGGAGAAGAGACCCAGTACTTC
D gene: -; J gene: TRBJ1-1; V gene: TRBV7-9; clone size: -; CDR3 protein: CATLIRGTEAFF; CDR3 DNA: TGTGCCACACTGATTAGGGGGACTGAAGCTTTCTTT
D gene: -; J gene: TRBJ1-2; V gene: TRBV7-9; clone size: -; CDR3 protein: CASSLGGIGVNYGYTF; CDR3 DNA: TGTGCCAGCAGCTTAGGGGGCATTGGAGTTAACTATGGCTACACCTTC
D gene: TRBD1; J gene: TRBJ2-3; V gene: TRBV25-1; clone size: -; CDR3 protein: CASTDRGSGTDTQYF; CDR3 DNA: TGTGCCAGCACCGACAGGGGGAGTGGCACAGATACGCAGTATTTT
D gene: TRBD2; J gene: TRBJ2-5; V gene: TRBV9; clone size: -; CDR3 protein: CASSVRAGGVKETQYF; CDR3 DNA: TGTGCCAGCAGCGTACGAGCGGGGGGAGTTAAAGAGACCCAGTACTTC
D gene: TRBD1; J gene: TRBJ1-2; V gene: TRBV5-8; clone size: -; CDR3 protein: CASSLGQGGGYTF; CDR3 DNA: TGTGCCAGCAGCTTGGGACAGGGTGGCGGCTACACCTTC
D gene: -; J gene: TRBJ1-1; V gene: TRBV2; clone size: -; CDR3 protein: CASITGNTEAFF; CDR3 DNA: TGTGCCAGCATAACAGGGAACACTGAAGCTTTCTTT
D gene: -; J gene: TRBJ2-2; V gene: TRBV19; clone size: -; CDR3 protein: CASSRTGTRSAGELFF; CDR3 DNA: TGTGCCAGTAGTAGGACCGGGACAAGGTCGGCCGGGGAGCTGTTTTTT
D gene: TRBD1; J gene: TRBJ1-1; V gene: TRBV11-1; clone size: -; CDR3 protein: CASSLTGEGTEAFF; CDR3 DNA: TGTGCCAGCAGCTTGACAGGGGAGGGCACTGAAGCTTTCTTT
D gene: -; J gene: TRBJ2-6; V gene: TRBV10-1; clone size: -; CDR3 protein: CASSERGSGANVLTF; CDR3 DNA: TGCGCCAGCAGTGAGCGGGGGTCTGGGGCCAACGTCCTGACTTTC
D gene: -; J gene: TRBJ1-5; V gene: TRBV4-1; clone size: -; CDR3 protein: CASSQDEDQPQHF; CDR3 DNA: TGCGCCAGCAGCCAAGATGAGGATCAGCCCCAGCATTTT
D gene: TRBD2; J gene: TRBJ2-1; V gene: TRBV6-5; clone size: once; CDR3 protein: CASSYSSGETHNEQFF; CDR3 DNA: TGTGCCAGCAGTTACTCGAGCGGGGAGACGCACAATGAGCAGTTCTTC
D gene: -; J gene: TRBJ2-2; V gene: TRBV7-6; clone size: -; CDR3 protein: CASSAPREAGELFF; CDR3 DNA: TGTGCCAGCAGCGCCCCCAGGGAGGCCGGGGAGCTGTTTTTT
D gene: TRBD1; J gene: TRBJ2-3; V gene: TRBV5-1; clone size: -; CDR3 protein: CASSRGQGTDTQYF; CDR3 DNA: TGCGCCAGCAGCAGGGGACAGGGCACAGATACGCAGTATTTT
D gene: -; J gene: TRBJ2-7; V gene: TRBV27; clone size: -; CDR3 protein: CASSPSWEAGSSYEQYF; CDR3 DNA: TGTGCCAGCAGTCCCTCCTGGGAAGCGGGCAGCTCCTACGAGCAGTACTTC
D gene: TRBD1; J gene: TRBJ1-5; V gene: TRBV19; clone size: -; CDR3 protein: CASSVTRGRRQPQHF; CDR3 DNA: TGTGCCAGTAGTGTTACCAGGGGGCGCCGGCAGCCCCAGCATTTT
D gene: TRBD2; J gene: TRBJ2-7; V gene: TRBV9; clone size: -; CDR3 protein: CASSAETSGNYEQYF; CDR3 DNA: TGTGCCAGCAGCGCCGAGACTAGCGGTAACTACGAGCAGTACTTC
D gene: -; J gene: TRBJ1-1; V gene: TRBV19; clone size: -; CDR3 protein: CASSMRTVNTEAFF; CDR3 DNA: TGTGCCAGTAGTATGAGGACAGTGAACACTGAAGCTTTCTTT
D gene: TRBD2; J gene: TRBJ2-2; V gene: TRBV7-6; clone size: few; CDR3 protein: CASSLLSGGANTGELFF; CDR3 DNA: TGTGCCAGCAGCTTATTAAGCGGGGGGGCGAACACCGGGGAGCTGTTTTTT
D gene: TRBD2; J gene: TRBJ2-7; V gene: TRBV3-1/TRBV3-2; clone size: -; CDR3 protein: CASSQSGAAYEQYF; CDR3 DNA: TGTGCCAGCAGCCAAAGCGGGGCGGCCTACGAGCAGTACTTC
D gene: -; J gene: TRBJ1-2; V gene: TRBV4-1; clone size: few; CDR3 protein: CASSQTGVYGYTF; CDR3 DNA: TGCGCCAGCAGCCAAACGGGAGTCTATGGCTACACCTTC
D gene: -; J gene: TRBJ1-1; V gene: TRBV6-2/TRBV6-3; clone size: -; CDR3 protein: CASSYGGAGNTEAFF; CDR3 DNA: TGTGCCAGCAGTTACGGGGGCGCGGGGAACACTGAAGCTTTCTTT
D gene: -; J gene: TRBJ2-6; V gene: TRBV7-3; clone size: -; CDR3 protein: CASSPRGAGANVLTF; CDR3 DNA: TGTGCCAGCAGCCCCCGGGGGGCGGGGGCCAACGTCCTGACTTTC
D gene: TRBD1; J gene: TRBJ1-2; V gene: TRBV5-1; clone size: -; CDR3 protein: CASSSGTGQGYTF; CDR3 DNA: TGCGCCAGCAGCTCCGGGACAGGGCAGGGCTACACCTTC
D gene: TRBD1; J gene: TRBJ1-1; V gene: TRBV7-2; clone size: -; CDR3 protein: CASSFGTVGQARPEAFF; CDR3 DNA: TGTGCCAGCAGCTTCGGGACAGTGGGGCAAGCCCGGCCTGAAGCTTTCTTT
D gene: TRBD2; J gene: TRBJ2-1; V gene: TRBV7-2; clone size: -; CDR3 protein: CASSLASRGGLNEQFF; CDR3 DNA: TGTGCCAGCAGCTTAGCGTCCCGGGGGGGTCTCAATGAGCAGTTCTTC
D gene: -; J gene: TRBJ1-4; V gene: TRBV29-1; clone size: -; CDR3 protein: CSVGDGGEGKLFF; CDR3 DNA: TGCAGCGTTGGGGACGGAGGGGAAGGAAAACTGTTTTTT
D gene: -; J gene: TRBJ1-4; V gene: TRBV19; clone size: -; CDR3 protein: CASSAVGGEKLFF; CDR3 DNA: TGTGCCAGTAGTGCGGTGGGTGGTGAAAAACTGTTTTTT
D gene: TRBD1; J gene: TRBJ1-2; V gene: TRBV7-9; clone size: -; CDR3 protein: CASSPQGVGYTF; CDR3 DNA: TGTGCCAGCAGCCCGCAGGGGGTAGGCTACACCTTC
D gene: -; J gene: TRBJ1-3; V gene: TRBV30; clone size: few; CDR3 protein: CAWSRADRTGNTIYF; CDR3 DNA: TGTGCCTGGAGCCGCGCGGACAGAACTGGAAACACCATATATTTT
D gene: -; J gene: TRBJ2-2; V gene: TRBV6-1; clone size: -; CDR3 protein: CASSDPRTGELFF; CDR3 DNA: TGTGCCAGCAGTGACCCCCGCACCGGGGAGCTGTTTTTT
D gene: -; J gene: TRBJ2-5; V gene: TRBV2; clone size: -; CDR3 protein: CASSEALRGETQYF; CDR3 DNA: TGTGCCAGCAGTGAAGCGCTTAGGGGGGAGACCCAGTACTTC
D gene: -; J gene: TRBJ1-2; V gene: TRBV12-3/TRBV12-4; clone size: once; CDR3 protein: CASSFGGPGYTF; CDR3 DNA: TGTGCCAGCAGTTTCGGGGGGCCCGGCTACACCTTC
D gene: TRBD1; J gene: TRBJ1-6; V gene: TRBV19; clone size: -; CDR3 protein: CASSPGQLNSPLHF; CDR3 DNA: TGTGCCAGTAGTCCGGGACAGCTTAATTCACCCCTCCACTTT
D gene: TRBD1; J gene: TRBJ1-4; V gene: TRBV15; clone size: -; CDR3 protein: CATSRPPGQGGEKLFF; CDR3 DNA: TGTGCCACCAGCAGACCTCCGGGACAGGGTGGTGAAAAACTGTTTTTT
D gene: TRBD1; J gene: TRBJ1-1; V gene: TRBV5-1; clone size: -; CDR3 protein: CASSEGQGGVAEAFF; CDR3 DNA: TGCGCCAGCAGCGAGGGACAGGGGGGTGTGGCTGAAGCTTTCTTT
D gene: TRBD1; J gene: TRBJ2-3; V gene: TRBV5-1; clone size: -; CDR3 protein: CASSLAFGTGPLLSTDTQYF; CDR3 DNA: TGCGCCAGCAGCTTGGCCTTTGGGACAGGGCCCTTACTCAGCACAGATACGCAGTATTTT
D gene: TRBD1; J gene: TRBJ2-3; V gene: TRBV7-2; clone size: -; CDR3 protein: CASSFTGTGRTSTDTQYF; CDR3 DNA: TGTGCCAGCAGCTTCACCGGGACAGGGAGGACTAGCACAGATACGCAGTATTTT
D gene: -; J gene: TRBJ1-2; V gene: TRBV5-1; clone size: -; CDR3 protein: CASSLPGEANYGYTF; CDR3 DNA: TGCGCCAGCAGCTTGCCAGGGGAAGCTAACTATGGCTACACCTTC
D gene: TRBD1; J gene: TRBJ1-6; V gene: TRBV5-1; clone size: -; CDR3 protein: CASSPTGQAGPLHF; CDR3 DNA: TGCGCCAGCAGCCCAACGGGACAGGCAGGACCCCTCCACTTT
D gene: -; J gene: TRBJ2-5; V gene: TRBV5-1; clone size: -; CDR3 protein: CASSLPSSPQETQYF; CDR3 DNA: TGCGCCAGCAGCTTGCCTAGCTCCCCCCAAGAGACCCAGTACTTC
D gene: -; J gene: TRBJ1-5; V gene: TRBV5-1; clone size: -; CDR3 protein: CASSLTAGMMPQHF; CDR3 DNA: TGCGCCAGCAGCTTGACGGCAGGAATGATGCCCCAGCATTTT
D gene: -; J gene: TRBJ1-1; V gene: TRBV2; clone size: few; CDR3 protein: CASSEYGDTNTEAFF; CDR3 DNA: TGTGCCAGCAGTGAATACGGGGACACGAACACTGAAGCTTTCTTT